The present T cell receptor beta chain was sequenced within a study of shared clonotypes between healthy human individuals (dated by TCRdb to about 2020). Notes on the research overall: Three men and a couple of women, aged 18 to 49 years, made up the cohort. For each donor, three plates each were used for CD4 naive and CD4 memory, two plates were used for CD8 naive, and one plate was used for CD8 memory. Blood TCR repertoires of roughly five healthy adults were deeply sequenced to estimate repertoire size and the extent of clonotype sharing between individuals. To increase sequencing depth and limit assay-specific biases, different laboratories used diverse techniques to prepare libraries and sequence TCR repertoires. Each donor's leukapheresis produced roughly between about 0.85 and 10 billion PBMCs. Summary of the overall study and its limitations: Sampling was limited to blood, and TCR repertoires in tissue likely differ from TCR repertoires in blood. Pairwise subsampling indicated that sequencing depth was expected to affect the degree of clonotype sharing among donors. Clonotypes shared by all four sorted-subset donors showed higher generation probabilities than non-shared clonotypes. The genetic and exposure-history diversity represented was limited by the small number of donors. Incomplete sequencing was indicated by rarefaction of sorted-subset datasets, despite the large sequencing depth. Sharing across several donors was observed for about 5% of naive CD4, over 3% of naive CD8, about 2.3% of memory CD4, and 0.4% of memory CD8 clonotypes. Naive subsets generally had larger estimated clonotype richness than memory subsets.

TCR CDR3 regions were amplified from genomic DNA by multiplex PCR using the deep immunoSEQ assay. Genomic DNA extracted from each cell subset was distributed evenly over all wells of several immunoSEQ 96-well plates, and each plate served as one replicate. For sorted subsets, 200 to 250 ng of genomic DNA, equivalent to roughly 33,000 T cell genomes, went into each replicate PCR. Purified libraries were quantified with a Qubit 3.0 fluorometer, sized on a Bioanalyzer 2100, and re-quantified with the KAPA Library Quantification kit. Every immunoSEQ 96-well plate was sequenced on a dedicated single-read 150-cycle Illumina NextSeq 550 flow cell. The study's own analysis went as follows. Because the immunoSEQ output held only junctional sequences and lacked quality scores, the filtering could not match the filtering applied to full-length reads. Sequences were annotated with PyIR, a Python wrapper for IgBLAST v1.9, and V/J genes and CDR3 were assigned using IMGT germline references. Reads with weak V/J assignments (E-value above 1e-6), missing CDR3, stop codons, out-of-frame junctions, or ambiguous translated residues were removed. V3J clonotypes were defined as sequences sharing the same inferred V gene, J gene, and CDR3 amino acid sequence. The percentage overlap between two repertoires was calculated by dividing the number of shared unique clonotypes by the size of the smaller repertoire. Richness of each repertoire was evaluated using RTK rarefaction, the Chao1 estimator, and Recon v2.1 estimates of unobserved clonotypes. OLGA was used to compute generation probabilities for all TCRbeta clonotypes that the gDNA method yielded from four donors. The table was pulled from immuneACCESS by TCRdb, which kept in-frame rearrangements only. Such tables lose some clones; where checked, under half of the loss comes from unresolved V genes, and the rest has no known cause. That table gives V, J and clone size, and the DNA gave D and trimming. Recorded for this sample are more than 2,000,000 clones; over 90% of them occurred a single time. Together, the top ten hold 0.39% of the sample.

Healthy HIV-negative adults with no recently reported acute infections or vaccinations were included as donors. Only Caucasian adults living in Nashville, Tennessee, USA were represented among the donors. CD4+ T cells were enriched through magnetic negative selection, after which naive cells were positively selected on CD45RA and the remaining negative fraction served as the memory subset. Blood was obtained by leukapheresis, after which PBMCs were separated by Ficoll-Histopaque density gradient centrifugation and cryopreserved in liquid nitrogen vapor phase. Analytical flow cytometry was used to check the purity and quantity of every magnetically sorted T cell population. Each sorted fraction had its genomic DNA isolated and then quantified by UV absorbance on a Nanodrop 2000c. As regards this clone: Its antigen has not been determined. Per-base qualities were not stored, and no clone one base away is much larger.

CDR1 and CDR2 (SGHTA, FQGNSA) derive from the germline V gene. The CDR3 goes from the cysteine to the phenylalanine over 15 residues. Only the CDR3 DNA is retained, 45 bases long and in frame from the first base. V is pruned by 1 base and J by 1 base, leaving 3 bases of the junction without a gene match. The sequence came from a man between 18 and 29 years old in good health. Some clones in this sample may be carry-over from other donors' samples. The sequencing input was naive CD4+ T cells from PBMCs. The intended sense of this specimen's cell subset or site label: CD45RA+ positively selected. The chain is made from TRBV7-2 and TRBJ1-1, and TRBD1 matches 7 of the central bases. In nucleotide form, the sequence is TGTGCCAGCAGCTTAGGGGGACAGCCGAACACTGAAGCTTTCTTT. Translated, it reads CASSLGGQPNTEAFF.